This passage covers 24 T cell receptor beta chains from one sample sequenced in a study of shared clonotypes between healthy human individuals. Method: immunoSEQ multiplex PCR; TCRdb's copy keeps in-frame clones and lacks some. The table shows about 2 million clones, with 90% to 95% occurring only once. The specimen sequenced was naive CD4+ T cells sorted from blood. Subset here: CD45RA+ positively selected. These receptors all come from a man younger than 30 in good health.

This sequence joins TRBV6-5 and TRBJ1-2; a weak D match, TRBD1 (5 bases). The length of the CDR3 is 12 residues. V lost 6 bases and J 5 bases, leaving 10 bases between the germline ends. The V gene's germline CDR1 is MNHEY and CDR2 SVGAGI. The CDR3 nucleotides read TGTGCCAGCAGAAGGGGATTATATGGCTACACCTTC. Translation: CASRRGLYGYTF.

Concerning this clone itself: A much larger clone sits a single nucleotide away, making a read error possible. This CDR3 is also generated by other DNA sequences in the sample. This chain's CDR3 is CASSIRVRDGNQPQHF. DNA for the CDR3: TGTGCTAGTAGTATAAGGGTACGGGATGGCAATCAGCCCCAGCATTTT. This chain connects TRBV19 to TRBJ1-5, with D unresolved. This CDR3 is built from 16 residues. Germline V gene sequence: CDR1 LNHDA, CDR2 SQIVND (reference sequence).

The chain couples TRBV5-1 to TRBJ2-2, with D perhaps matching TRBD2 (7 bases). This CDR3 region has 16 residues. Germline CDR1 SGHRS, CDR2 YFSETQ. V was pared by 4 bases and J by 5 bases, with 18 bases between. The chain's CDR3 is CASSLGASGKTGELFF. As DNA, the CDR3 is TGCGCCAGCAGCCTGGGGGCCAGCGGGAAAACCGGGGAGCTGTTTTTT.

V is TRBV5-1 and J is TRBJ2-3, with D possibly being TRBD1 (5 bases). The germline gives CDR1 SGHRS, CDR2 YFSETQ. Trimming left V 3 bases short and J 3 bases short, with 8 bases between. This CDR3 is built from 13 residues. The CDR3 DNA sequence: TGCGCCAGCAGCTGGACACAGACAGATACGCAGTATTTT. Protein: CASSWTQTDTQYF.

V usage is TRBV6-1 and J usage is TRBJ1-3, with unresolved D. The CDR3 extends over 16 amino acids. Germline V gene sequence: CDR1 MNHNS, CDR2 SASEGT. V gave up 4 bases and J gave up 1 base, with 14 bases separating them. CDR3: CASSARGPRSGNTIYF. The CDR3 DNA sequence: TGTGCCAGCAGTGCCCGAGGGCCCCGATCTGGAAACACCATATATTTT.

The gene calls are TRBV7-9 and TRBJ2-7, with 9 bases identical to TRBD1. The CDR3 covers 16 residues. The junction had 8 bases not matched to a gene; V was cut back by 4 bases and J by 1 base. From germline, CDR1 is SEHNR and CDR2 FQNEAQ (reference sequence). CDR3 nucleotide sequence: TGTGCCAGCAGCTCAAAGACAGGGGGAAGATCCTACGAGCAGTACTTC. Its protein product is CASSSKTGGRSYEQYF.

This clone appeared a single time. V is TRBV7-2 and J is TRBJ2-1; D is uncertain. The CDR3 runs to 13 residues. Germline V gene data show CDR1 as SGHTA and CDR2 as FQGNSA. The germline V and J ends were trimmed by 1 base and 8 bases, with 9 bases remaining between them. CDR3 in amino acids: CASSLVVVYEQFF. Here the CDR3 DNA reads TGTGCCAGCAGCTTAGTGGTTGTTTATGAGCAGTTCTTC.

The V call is TRBV20-1, the J call TRBJ1-1; 7 bases map to TRBD1. The ends lost 7 bases at V and 8 bases at J; junction bases unmatched: 7. Germline CDR1 reads DFQATT; CDR2 reads SNEGSKA (reference sequence). The CDR3 is made up of 11 amino acids. The CDR3 is CSVDRDLEAFF. The DNA of the CDR3 is TGCAGTGTCGACAGGGATCTAGAAGCTTTCTTT.

The J gene is TRBJ2-5, the V gene TRBV2; 10 nucleotides match TRBD2. The J segment lost 5 bases and the V segment lost 10 bases, leaving 7 bases of the junction unmatched. The CDR3 sequence is 13 residues long. Looked up from germline, CDR1 is SNHLY and CDR2 is FYNNEI. CDR3 protein: CAIPSGGRETQYF. The CDR3 DNA reads as TGTGCCATACCTAGCGGGGGAAGGGAGACCCAGTACTTC.

J is TRBJ2-2 and V is TRBV27, with D unclear. With 6 bases removed from V and 6 bases from J, the gap between germline ends came to 8 bases. In germline, CDR1 is MNHEY, CDR2 SMNVEV (reference sequence). The CDR3 has 12 amino acids. DNA for the CDR3: TGTGCCAGCAGGGGTGAGGCCGGGGAGCTGTTTTTT. Its protein is CASRGEAGELFF.

This chain links TRBV11-1 with TRBJ2-3, with D possibly TRBD1 on 6 matching bases. Per germline, CDR1 SGHAT and CDR2 FQDESV (reference sequence). The CDR3 totals 14 residues. V was clipped by 7 bases and J by 1 base, with 12 bases between them. The CDR3 sequence: CASTNTGRTDTQYF. CDR3 nucleotide sequence: TGTGCCAGCACCAACACAGGGCGCACAGATACGCAGTATTTT.

The chain's CDR3 is CASSLALAGQFF. DNA of the CDR3: TGTGCCAGCAGCTTGGCGTTAGCGGGGCAGTTCTTC. The genes are TRBV5-6 and TRBJ2-1; the match to TRBD2 covers 7 bases. CDR3 length equals 12 residues. CDR1 and CDR2 from the germline V gene are SGHDT and YYEEEE. V was clipped by 0 bases and J by 12 bases; unmatched bases: 3.

The chain is built from TRBV28 and TRBJ2-7; weak D call: TRBD2 (5 bases). CDR1 MDHEN and CDR2 SYDVKM come from the germline V gene. The germline V and J ends were trimmed by 0 bases and 4 bases, with 7 bases remaining between them. This CDR3 has 13 residues. DNA for the CDR3: TGTGCCAGCAGTTTATGGAGCGGTTACGAGCAGTACTTC. It specifies CASSLWSGYEQYF.

The chain employs TRBV6-1 and TRBJ1-4, with D unclear. Germline V gene lookup returns CDR1 MNHNS and CDR2 SASEGT. The V and J ends lost 4 bases and 8 bases respectively, with 14 bases between them. The CDR3 extends over 14 amino acids. CDR3 loop: CASSGVGLWEKLFF. The CDR3 bases are TGTGCCAGCAGTGGCGTGGGATTGTGGGAAAAACTGTTTTTT.

V is TRBV5-1 and J is TRBJ2-7; 14 bases agree with TRBD2. The V and J ends lost 4 bases and 3 bases, in that order; junction bases with no gene match: 6. In germline, CDR1 is SGHRS, CDR2 YFSETQ. CDR3 length: 16 residues. CDR3 loop: CASSLGTSGGIYEQYF. CDR3 bases: TGCGCCAGCAGCCTAGGGACTAGCGGGGGAATCTACGAGCAGTACTTC.

This clone was counted a single time. The V call is TRBV6-5, the J call TRBJ1-1; D unclear. V was pared by 0 bases and J by 6 bases, with 14 bases between. The CDR3 has 15 amino acids. Germline CDR1 is MNHEY and CDR2 is SVGAGI. The CDR3 DNA reads as TGTGCCAGCAGTTACTCGACTTGGAACAGACCTGAAGCTTTCTTT. This sequence encodes CASSYSTWNRPEAFF.

On this clone itself: The same CDR3 arises from other DNA sequences in this sample as well. The rearrangement joins TRBV7-9 to TRBJ1-2, with D uncertain. V lost 5 bases and J lost 0, with 10 bases in between. CDR3 length: 14 residues. Germline V lookup: CDR1 SEHNR, CDR2 FQNEAQ (reference sequence). CDR3 bases: TGTGCCAGCAGCACCCTGACGGCTAACTATGGCTACACCTTC. As protein: CASSTLTANYGYTF.

V gene TRBV11-2 combines with J gene TRBJ2-3, with TRBD2 matching over 7 bases. This CDR3 is built from 16 residues. Germline assignment: CDR1 SGHAT and CDR2 FQNNGV. Trimming at V came to 3 bases and at J to 0 bases, leaving 6 bases not matched to a gene. The CDR3 reads CASSFGGGGSTDTQYF. CDR3 bases: TGTGCCAGCAGCTTCGGCGGGGGAGGGAGCACAGATACGCAGTATTTT.

The chain links TRBV7-2 to TRBJ1-5; D unresolved. Germline CDR1 reads SGHTA; CDR2 reads FQGNSA. V was clipped by 2 bases and J by 4 bases, with 12 bases between them. The CDR3 contains 15 residues. The CDR3 sequence is CASSLSRLANQPQHF. The CDR3 DNA reads as TGTGCCAGCAGCTTAAGTCGACTTGCTAATCAGCCCCAGCATTTT. The variable domain in full, completed from reference TRBV7-2 and TRBJ1-5, reads GAGVSQSPSNKVTEKGKDVELRCDPISGHTALYWYRQSLGQGLEFLIYFQGNSAPDKSGLPSDRFSAERTGGSVSTLTIQRTQQEDSAVYLCASSLSRLANQPQHFGDGTRLSIL.

The chain has TRBV2 and TRBJ1-2; possible D gene TRBD1, 6 bases. Germline assignment: CDR1 SNHLY and CDR2 FYNNEI. Trimming took 11 bases from V and 7 from J, leaving 14 bases between them. The CDR3 extends over 11 amino acids. For the CDR3, the DNA is TGTGCCGGCCGACAGGACGGTGGCTACACCTTC. Translated: CAGRQDGGYTF.

The genes are TRBV28 and TRBJ1-1; TRBD1 is a possible D gene (5 bases). Trimming took off 2 bases at V and 7 bases at J, with 8 bases between the two ends. The V gene's germline CDR1 is MDHEN and CDR2 SYDVKM. The CDR3 length is 12 residues. The CDR3 sequence is CASSLDQGEAFF. The CDR3 nucleotides read TGTGCCAGCAGTTTAGACCAGGGTGAAGCTTTCTTT.

This chain joins TRBV5-1 and TRBJ2-5; TRBD2 is a possible D gene (5 bases). Trimming left V 7 bases short and J 5 bases short, with 21 bases between. From germline, CDR1 is SGHRS and CDR2 YFSETQ. CDR3 length: 15 residues. CDR3: CASGDGRGSLETQYF. The CDR3 bases are TGCGCCAGCGGGGATGGCCGGGGAAGTCTGGAGACCCAGTACTTC.

V is TRBV7-8 and J is TRBJ2-7; 13 bases align to TRBD2. The V and J ends lost 7 bases and 5 bases, in that order; junction bases with no gene match: 8. The germline CDR1 and CDR2 sequences are SGHVS and FQNEAQ. The CDR3 length is 15 residues. The CDR3: CASTFGLAGENEQYF. CDR3 coding DNA: TGTGCCAGCACCTTCGGACTAGCGGGAGAGAACGAGCAGTACTTC.

The chain employs TRBV30 and TRBJ2-7; D remains unclear. The germline V gene encodes CDR1 GTSNPN and CDR2 SVGIG (reference sequence). The CDR3 sequence is 11 residues long. Trimming cost V 2 bases and J 4 bases, with 6 bases left between them. Written as DNA, the CDR3 is TGTGCCTGGAGTACCCAGTACGAGCAGTACTTC. Protein: CAWSTQYEQYF.